This T cell receptor (beta chain) was captured in a study of synovial regulatory T cells in juvenile arthritis. Findings of the study overall: Synovial Teff and blood CPL repertoires partially overlapped with iaTreg TCR repertoires, which were largely patient-private.

Of note for this clone: Its specificity is unknown.

Median disease duration was about 7 years, range 0.2-19.1. The CDR3 has 13 amino acids. There is no recorded DNA. In germline, CDR1 is SGHAT, CDR2 FQNNGV. Generated by immunoSEQ multiplex PCR, the TCRdb table keeps only in-frame clones and is missing some. Its table lists some 9,200 clones. This sequence joins TRBV11-2 and TRBJ2-5; TCRdb reports TRBD2, a call that lacks DNA to check it against. The sequenced material came from Treg cells from blood. Subset: remaining (HLA-DR-negative) circulating blood Treg cells. The sequence came from a donor between 2 and 35 years old with juvenile idiopathic arthritis. CDR3 residues: CASSTGGRETQYF.